This TCR beta chain comes out of a study of cytomegalovirus exposure and HLA in healthy donors. Researchers ran the PCR with 60 Vbeta and 13 Jbeta primers. Repertoires were generated with immunoSEQ multiplex PCR, while TCRdb's copy carries only in-frame clones and drops some. This sample yields 140,000 or so clones, of which about 85% are seen a single time; 2% to 2.5% belongs to the top ten. This clone came up a few times. The study sampled nominally healthy donors, though unrecorded immune exposures were likely. The origin of this receptor is a boy between 2 and 10 years old in good health and CMV-seronegative. The sample taken for sequencing was PBMCs.

DNA for the CDR3: TGTGCCAGCAGCTTACGTAGCGGGGCCTACGAGCAGTACTTC. This encodes CASSLRSGAYEQYF. The rearrangement links TRBV5-5 to TRBJ2-7, with 8 bases matching TRBD2. Germline values: CDR1 SGHKS, CDR2 YYEKEE (reference sequence). The V and J ends lost 2 bases and 2 bases, in that order; junction bases with no gene match: 3. The CDR3 totals 14 residues.